The source of this T cell receptor (beta chain) is a study of human T cells and chemical hapten exposure. In the original workflow: Sample TCR totals centred on a median of around 100,000, ranging 23,224 to 690,600. A single record per CDR3 protein comes from TCRdb applying MiXCR to the RACE reads. In this record, the V and J calls reflect TCRdb's handling and not the investigators' own analysis. Of some 80,000 distinct CDR3 sequences in the sample, roughly 10% were seen once. Time point denoted: patch test 2, 6 weeks after DPC sensitization. The treatment is: therapeutic diphenylcyclopropenone sensitization with weekly scalp DPC. Germline assignment: CDR1 MGHDK and CDR2 SYGVNS. This CDR3 is built from 15 residues. Trimming took off 2 bases at V and 5 bases at J, with 15 bases between the two ends. This clonotype came up many times.

V gene TRBV25-1 combines with J gene TRBJ2-5; the D gene could be TRBD1 or TRBD2 (5 bases each). This material consisted of whole blood, taken in connection with sensitization to the hapten diphenylcyclopropenone (DPC). The sequence was collected from a woman under 40 with alopecia areata. Some clones in this sample may be carry-over from other donors' samples. CDR3 protein: CASSEVRGAWETQYF. The CDR3 DNA follows: TGTGCCAGCAGTGAAGTCAGAGGGGCCTGGGAGACCCAGTACTTC.